Each of the 14 T cell receptor beta chains below was sequenced from the same sample in a study of blood T cell repertoires in COVID-19. Sequencing was performed with immunoSEQ multiplex PCR; in TCRdb, only in-frame clones are kept and a portion is missing. The data hold more than 150,000 clones, with about four fifths observed a single time. The sequenced sample was peripheral blood. These receptor sequences come from a woman of 80 years or more with COVID-19, enrolled during active disease.

The count of this clone is one. V is TRBV28 and J is TRBJ1-2; 8 bases are a match to TRBD1. Germline CDR1 reads MDHEN; CDR2 reads SYDVKM. This CDR3 has 15 residues. V shed 6 bases, J shed 6 bases, and the junction held 12 bases outside the gene matches. CDR3 coding DNA: TGTGCCAGCAGCTCCCGTCGCAGGGGGCGCGATGGCTACACCTTC. It yields the protein CASSSRRRGRDGYTF.

V usage is TRBV6-4 and J usage is TRBJ1-4; D may be TRBD1 (6 bases). The CDR3 is 17 amino acids. V lost 4 bases, J lost 7 bases, and 22 bases lay in between. Germline values: CDR1 MRHNA, CDR2 SNTAGT. CDR3 sequence reads: CASSAQGTLTSGEKLFF. The CDR3 DNA sequence: TGTGCCAGCAGTGCCCAGGGGACGCTTACTTCGGGTGAAAAACTGTTTTTT.

This clone was seen a single time. The rearrangement uses TRBV4-1 and TRBJ1-2, with 9 nucleotides matching TRBD1. Germline V CDR1 and CDR2: MGHRA, YSYEKL. This CDR3 has 14 residues. Unmatched junction bases numbered 3, after V lost 4 bases and J lost 3 bases. The CDR3 DNA follows: TGCGCCAGCAGCCCCGGACAGGGGTACTATGGCTACACCTTC. It translates to CASSPGQGYYGYTF.

The table lists this clone with a few counts. The chain recombines TRBV9 with TRBJ2-5, with 8 positions matching TRBD1. CDR1 is SGDLS, CDR2 YYNGEE, per germline. The CDR3 spans 15 residues. The J segment lost 2 bases and the V segment lost 0 bases, leaving 3 bases of the junction unmatched. CDR3 sequence reads: CASSVDGTGQETQYF. CDR3 DNA sequence: TGTGCCAGCAGCGTAGACGGGACAGGTCAAGAGACCCAGTACTTC. Drawing the rest from reference TRBV9 and TRBJ2-5, the complete variable domain is DSGVTQTPKHLITATGQRVTLRCSPRSGDLSVYWYQQSLDQGLQFLIQYYNGEERAKGNILERFSAQQFPDLHSELNLSSLELGDSALYFCASSVDGTGQETQYFGPGTRLLVL.

This clone came up a few times. V usage is TRBV4-2 and J usage is TRBJ2-1, with D maybe TRBD1 (5 bases). Germline-derived CDR1 and CDR2 are LGHNA and YNFKEQ. The CDR3 totals 15 residues. Deletions cut 0 bases from V and 10 bases from J, with 16 bases between. CDR3 coding DNA: TGTGCCAGCAGCCAAGATTGGGGCTTCGGGCGGGAGCAGTTCTTC. Its translation is CASSQDWGFGREQFF.

The chain recombines TRBV19 with TRBJ1-2; D gene unclear. V lost 4 bases and J lost 4, with 19 bases in between. Germline values: CDR1 LNHDA, CDR2 SQIVND (reference sequence). The CDR3 runs 16 residues. The CDR3 reads CASSSPEGTRAYGYTF. CDR3 DNA sequence: TGTGCCAGTAGTAGTCCCGAGGGTACAAGGGCCTATGGCTACACCTTC.

V usage is TRBV28 and J usage is TRBJ2-1; D is unclear. Germline V gene data show CDR1 as MDHEN and CDR2 as SYDVKM. Trimming cost V 7 bases and J 5 bases, with 24 bases left between them. CDR3 length: 17 residues. The CDR3 coding sequence is TGTGCCAGCACCCCTGTCGGGTGGCGATCGGGTCACAATGAGCAGTTCTTC. This sequence encodes CASTPVGWRSGHNEQFF.

This clone was seen a few times. The gene calls are TRBV6-6 and TRBJ1-6; the match to TRBD1 covers 7 bases. The junction had 1 base not matched to a gene; V was cut back by 2 bases and J by 6 bases. The CDR3 length is 14 residues. Per germline, CDR1 MNHNY and CDR2 SVGAGI (reference sequence). CDR3 coding DNA: TGTGCCAGCAGTTACCGGGACAGTAATTCACCCCTCCACTTT. It encodes CASSYRDSNSPLHF.

This clone was counted many times. V gene TRBV28 combines with J gene TRBJ1-3; 10 bases fit TRBD1. Germline V gives CDR1 MDHEN, CDR2 SYDVKM. The J segment lost 3 bases and the V segment lost 6 bases, leaving 11 bases of the junction unmatched. This CDR3 is 17 amino acids long. CDR3 sequence: CASRGRWGTGDGNTIYF. The CDR3 DNA is TGTGCCAGCAGGGGGCGTTGGGGGACAGGGGATGGAAACACCATATATTTT.

The CDR3 is CATSRGGAAWTEAFF. The CDR3 bases are TGTGCCACCAGTCGAGGAGGGGCCGCGTGGACTGAAGCTTTCTTT. J is TRBJ1-1 and V is TRBV15; D perhaps matches TRBD1 (5 bases). Germline assignment: CDR1 LNHNV and CDR2 YYDKDF (reference sequence). The germline V and J ends were trimmed by 6 bases and 5 bases, with 19 bases remaining between them. This CDR3 has 15 amino acids. Full variable domain (outside the CDR3, taken from reference TRBV15 and TRBJ1-1): DAMVIQNPRYQVTQFGKPVTLSCSQTLNHNVMYWYQQKSSQAPKLLFHYYDKDFNNEADTPDNFQSRRPNTSFCFLDIRSPGLGDTAMYLCATSRGGAAWTEAFFGQGTRLTVV.

This chain uses TRBV24-1 with TRBJ2-2; TRBD1 matches 10 bases. This CDR3 has 16 residues. Trimming at V came to 2 bases and at J to 6 bases, leaving 5 bases not matched to a gene. CDR1 and CDR2 from the germline V gene are KGHDR and SFDVKD. The CDR3 sequence: CATSDSRQGASGELFF. The CDR3 DNA sequence: TGTGCCACCAGTGATTCCCGACAGGGGGCATCCGGGGAGCTGTTTTTT.

V gene TRBV18 combines with J gene TRBJ1-2; D uncertain. CDR3 size: 13 residues. Germline V CDR1 and CDR2: KGHSH, LQKENI. The ends were cut back, 5 bases at V and 3 bases at J, with 10 bases in the middle. The CDR3 spells CASSISEDYGYTF. The CDR3 DNA reads TGTGCCAGCTCAATCTCAGAAGACTATGGCTACACCTTC.

The V gene is TRBV12-5, the J gene TRBJ2-3; D is possibly TRBD1 (6 bases). The ends were cut back, 2 bases at V and 3 bases at J, with 6 bases in the middle. Germline assignment: CDR1 LGHNT and CDR2 FRNRAP. This CDR3 contains 13 residues. The CDR3 protein is CASGLTGTDTQYF. The CDR3 DNA is TGTGCTAGTGGTTTGACAGGGACAGATACGCAGTATTTT.

As DNA, the CDR3 is TGTGCCAGCAGTTCTAGCGCGGGTCGGGCCCAGTACTTC. Protein product: CASSSSAGRAQYF. The genes are TRBV12-3 or TRBV12-4 and TRBJ2-5; a weak D match, TRBD2 (6 bases). The ends were cut back, 4 bases at V and 9 bases at J, with 15 bases in the middle. CDR3 size: 13 residues.